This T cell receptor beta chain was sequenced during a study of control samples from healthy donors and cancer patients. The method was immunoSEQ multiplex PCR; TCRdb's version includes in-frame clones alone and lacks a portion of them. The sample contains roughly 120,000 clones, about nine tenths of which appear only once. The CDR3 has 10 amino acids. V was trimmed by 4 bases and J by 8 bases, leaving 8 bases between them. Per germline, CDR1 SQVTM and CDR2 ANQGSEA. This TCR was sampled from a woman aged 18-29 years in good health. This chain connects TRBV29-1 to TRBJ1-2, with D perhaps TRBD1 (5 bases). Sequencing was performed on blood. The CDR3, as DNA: TGCAGCGTTGGCGGGGGAGGCTACACCTTC. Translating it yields CSVGGGGYTF.